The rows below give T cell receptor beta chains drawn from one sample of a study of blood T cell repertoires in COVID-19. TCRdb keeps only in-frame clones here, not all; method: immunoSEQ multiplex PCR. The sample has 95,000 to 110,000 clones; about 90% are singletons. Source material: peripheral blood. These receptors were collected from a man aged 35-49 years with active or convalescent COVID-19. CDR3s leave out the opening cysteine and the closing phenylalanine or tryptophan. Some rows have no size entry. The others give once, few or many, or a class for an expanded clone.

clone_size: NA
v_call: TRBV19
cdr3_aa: ASSITFDRAF

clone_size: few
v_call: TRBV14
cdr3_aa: ASSRQVGETQY

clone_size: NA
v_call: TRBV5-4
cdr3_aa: ASSLGQTTDTQY

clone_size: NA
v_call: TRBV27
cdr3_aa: ASSLVDSMSSGQPQH

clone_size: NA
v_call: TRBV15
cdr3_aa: ATSRDRLAGTVEQY

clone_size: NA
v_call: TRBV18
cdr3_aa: ASSPARDTYGYT

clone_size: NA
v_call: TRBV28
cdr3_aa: ASRRGQGGGYT

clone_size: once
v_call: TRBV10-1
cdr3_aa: ASRPGQGPSGNTIY

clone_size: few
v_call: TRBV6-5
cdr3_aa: ASSPRLVSSYEQY

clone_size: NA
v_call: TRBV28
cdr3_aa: ATSIGDRANSPLH

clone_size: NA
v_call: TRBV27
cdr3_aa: ASSLSTGDYGYT

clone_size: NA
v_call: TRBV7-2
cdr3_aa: ASSRTSGRGNEQF